This T cell receptor (beta chain) came from a study of CD8 T cells in Susac syndrome. The study, taken as a whole, reports: The study recognized that the number of individuals in its TCR sequencing and HLA analysis was relatively small.

TEMRA cells were FACS-enriched, and CD8+ and CD4+ T cells were isolated negatively. An input of 0.5 to 1 ug of RNA was subjected to reverse transcription using random hexamers. MiXCR, run by TCRdb on the immunoSEQ multiplex PCR reads, gives a single entry per CDR3 protein. The sample lists approximately 80,000 distinct CDR3 sequences; less than 95% were seen once. With respect to this clonotype: Its antigen is not identified.

Germline V gives CDR1 LGHDT, CDR2 YNNKEL (reference sequence). The CDR3 totals 15 residues. Deletions cut 4 bases from V and 4 bases from J, with 14 bases between. This clonotype was obtained from a human donor with Susac syndrome. Input material: CD8+ T cells from PBMCs. V usage is TRBV3-1 and J usage is TRBJ2-1, with D possibly TRBD2 on 6 matching bases. Written as DNA, the CDR3 is TGTGCCAGCAGCCCGACGGGGGAAGCTTACAATGAGCAGTTCTTC. Its translation is CASSPTGEAYNEQFF.